A selection of T cell receptor beta chains follows, all from one sample in a study of identifying expanded T cells in peripheral blood. Assay: immunoSEQ multiplex PCR; the TCRdb copy retains only in-frame clones and omits some. Among under 150,000 clones, around four fifths were seen once, and the ten largest hold 2.5% to 3.5%. What was sequenced was blood. The receptors were sampled from a person aged 18-70 years in good health. The CDR3 runs from the conserved cysteine through the conserved F or W. D genes are given only for firm matches. Clone size, where shown, is once, few, many, or a class for clones that have expanded.

>TRBV9|TRBJ2-3|.|.
TGTGCCAGCAGCGTAGTGAGGGGTGGGCGAGATACGCAGTATTTT
CASSVVRGGRDTQYF
>TRBV7-2|TRBJ2-5|.|once
TGTGCCAGCAGCCTCATGGGGGTAGGTGGGGAGACCCAGTACTTC
CASSLMGVGGETQYF
>TRBV30|TRBJ2-7|TRBD1|.
TGTGCCTGGAGTAATTCACCGGGACAGTTGACCTACGAGCAGTACTTC
CAWSNSPGQLTYEQYF
>TRBV7-9|TRBJ1-2|TRBD1|.
TGTGCCAGCAGCCCTCGGACAGGGGAGTCGGACTATGGCTACACCTTC
CASSPRTGESDYGYTF
>TRBV9|TRBJ2-2|TRBD1|.
TGTGCCAGCAGCTCGAGAGACAGGGGGAACACCGGGGAGCTGTTTTTT
CASSSRDRGNTGELFF
>TRBV4-1|TRBJ2-7|.|.
TGCGCCAGCAGCCGCATAGGTGGCGAGCAGTACTTC
CASSRIGGEQYF
>TRBV27|TRBJ1-6|.|.
TGTGCCAGCAGTTTCCCCGATTCACCCCTCCACTTT
CASSFPDSPLHF
>TRBV27|TRBJ1-1|.|few
TGTGCCAGCAGTTTATCTTTAGGGCAGGGAGCGTCTGAAGCTTTCTTT
CASSLSLGQGASEAFF
>TRBV5-1|TRBJ1-1|TRBD1|.
TGCGCCAGCAGAAAGGACAGGCAGAACACTGAAGCTTTCTTT
CASRKDRQNTEAFF
>TRBV5-1|TRBJ1-2|TRBD1|.
TGCGCCAGCAGCTTGGCCCCGACAGGGCCAACTGGCTACACCTTC
CASSLAPTGPTGYTF
>TRBV11-3|TRBJ1-1|.|.
TGTGCCAGCAGCTTTACAGGGTCGGTCACTGAAGCTTTCTTT
CASSFTGSVTEAFF
>TRBV6-5|TRBJ1-2|TRBD1|once
TGTGCCAGCAGTGCCCCCCTGACAGGGAACTATGGCTACACCTTC
CASSAPLTGNYGYTF
>TRBV30|TRBJ2-3|TRBD2|once
TGTGCCTGGAGCCGACTAGCGGGGGGAACAGATACGCAGTATTTT
CAWSRLAGGTDTQYF
>TRBV5-6|TRBJ1-5|.|.
TGTGCCAGCAGCGGTTCTTTAGGGCCCCAGCATTTT
CASSGSLGPQHF
>TRBV19|TRBJ1-5|.|.
TGTGCCAGTCGGCCAGGGGAAATGGGAAAACAGCCCCAGCATTTT
CASRPGEMGKQPQHF
>TRBV5-1|TRBJ1-4|.|once
TGCGCCAGCAGCTTTAGTGCAGGGATCGCTAATGAAAAACTGTTTTTT
CASSFSAGIANEKLFF
>TRBV11-3|TRBJ1-5|.|.
TGTGCCAGCAGCCGTTTAACCGGTCAGCCCCAGCATTTT
CASSRLTGQPQHF
>TRBV7-9|TRBJ1-2|.|.
TGTGCCAGCAGCTTAGCCACCCATGTTGGCTACACCTTC
CASSLATHVGYTF
>TRBV5-1|TRBJ1-1|TRBD1|.
TGCGCCAGCAGCAAAGGGACAGACGGAAATGGAGCTTTCTTT
CASSKGTDGNGAFF
>TRBV27|TRBJ2-1|.|.
TGTGCCAGCAGTTTGACGGGTCCCGACAATGAGCAGTTCTTC
CASSLTGPDNEQFF
>TRBV14|TRBJ1-2|TRBD1|.
TGTGCCAGCAGTCCACAGGGGTACTATGGCTACACCTTC
CASSPQGYYGYTF
>TRBV2|TRBJ1-1|.|.
TGTGCCAGCGCCGACGGCGTCTGGTACACTGAAGCTTTCTTT
CASADGVWYTEAFF
>TRBV5-1|TRBJ2-3|.|.
TGCGCCAGCAGCTCGGACAGACCAGATACGCAGTATTTT
CASSSDRPDTQYF
>TRBV11-2|TRBJ2-2|TRBD1|.
TGTGCCAGCAGCCTTACAGGGGTGAACACCGGGGAGCTGTTTTTT
CASSLTGVNTGELFF
>TRBV4-1|TRBJ2-7|.|.
TGCGCCAGCAGCCAAGTAGATGACTCCTACGAGCAGTACTTC
CASSQVDDSYEQYF
>TRBV4-1|TRBJ1-5|TRBD1|.
TGCGCCAGCAGCCAAGAGGTAGCAATCATGCCGGGACAGAGTTATCAGCCCCAGCATTTT
CASSQEVAIMPGQSYQPQHF
>TRBV2|TRBJ1-1|.|.
TGTGCCAGCAGTGACTGGTGGGGGGGCGGAGCTTTCTTT
CASSDWWGGGAFF
>TRBV19|TRBJ2-1|.|.
TGTGCCAGTAGTACCCGGGCAGGCCGAGACAACAATGAGCAGTTCTTC
CASSTRAGRDNNEQFF
>TRBV27|TRBJ1-2|.|few
TGTGCCAGCACACCCGTTCTATACGGGAGTGGCTACACCTTC
CASTPVLYGSGYTF
>TRBV29-1|TRBJ1-2|.|.
TGCAGCGTTGTGGCAGGGATTCACTATGGCTACACCTTC
CSVVAGIHYGYTF
>TRBV9|TRBJ2-7|.|few
TGTGCCAGCAGCGTAGAAGGAGGGGGCCAATACGAGCAGTACTTC
CASSVEGGGQYEQYF
>TRBV25-1|TRBJ2-6|.|.
TGTGCCAGCAGTGGGGGGGCTGAGGCCAACGTCCTGACTTTC
CASSGGAEANVLTF
>TRBV10-2|TRBJ2-7|.|.
TGCGCCAGCAGTGGGACTGGGCCAAACTACGAGCAGTACTTC
CASSGTGPNYEQYF
>TRBV2|TRBJ2-5|TRBD1|.
TGTGCCAGCAGCGGAGGGTGGACAGGGGCGTACTTC
CASSGGWTGAYF
>TRBV29-1|TRBJ2-7|TRBD1|.
TGCAGCGTATGGACAGGCCTTTTGGACGAGCAGTACTTC
CSVWTGLLDEQYF
>TRBV18|TRBJ2-1|TRBD1|.
TGTGCCAGCTCGCCACAGACAGGGGGCAATGAGCAGTTCTTC
CASSPQTGGNEQFF
>TRBV10-1|TRBJ2-7|TRBD1|.
TGCGCCAGCAGTGAGTCCGTGGGGACAGGGGACCTCTACGAGCAGTACTTC
CASSESVGTGDLYEQYF
>TRBV6-5|TRBJ2-1|TRBD2|.
TGTGCCAGCAGTTACGGGACTAGCGGGGGGGAAGGGCAGTTCTTC
CASSYGTSGGEGQFF
>TRBV6-5|TRBJ2-1|.|.
TGTGCCAGCAGTTACTCGGTCTGGGGAAGTGAGCAGTTCTTC
CASSYSVWGSEQFF
>TRBV7-3|TRBJ2-1|TRBD1|.
TGTGCCAGCAGCTCCGACAGGGACCCCTACAATGAGCAGTTCTTC
CASSSDRDPYNEQFF
>TRBV5-1|TRBJ2-2|TRBD1|.
TGCGCCAGCAGAACACAGGGGACCGGGGAGCTGTTTTTT
CASRTQGTGELFF
>TRBV6-5|TRBJ1-2|.|.
TGTGCCAGCAGTTACTCTGACACCTATGGCTACACCTTC
CASSYSDTYGYTF
>TRBV30|TRBJ1-2|.|once
TGTGCCTGGAGTGTGGGGGGATTCGGTGGCTACACCTTC
CAWSVGGFGGYTF
>TRBV25-1|TRBJ2-2|.|.
TGTGCCAGCAGTGACAGGGTGGGAACCGGGGAGCTGTTTTTT
CASSDRVGTGELFF
>TRBV7-2|TRBJ1-2|.|.
TGTGCCAGCAGCTTTAACCAGGAAACAAACTATGGCTACACCTTC
CASSFNQETNYGYTF
>TRBV27|TRBJ2-7|.|.
TGTGCCAGCAGTTTCGGAGGAGCGCTCTACGAGCAGTACTTC
CASSFGGALYEQYF
>TRBV6-1|TRBJ1-3|.|.
TGTGCCAGCAGTGAACCCCAGGGAAACACCATATATTTT
CASSEPQGNTIYF
>TRBV18|TRBJ2-1|.|few
TGTGCCAGCTCATCTTTATACAATGAGCAGTTCTTC
CASSSLYNEQFF
>TRBV9|TRBJ1-1|TRBD1|.
TGTGCCAGCAGCGTTACAGGGGGTCGGACTGAAGCTTTCTTT
CASSVTGGRTEAFF
>TRBV7-2|TRBJ2-7|.|many
TGTGCCAGCAGCACGTCGGCAGGCGCCTCCTACGAGCAGTACTTC
CASSTSAGASYEQYF
>TRBV6-5|TRBJ2-5|.|.
TGTGCCAGCAGTTACTCGGGGAATCGAGAGACCCAGTACTTC
CASSYSGNRETQYF